This T cell receptor beta chain was obtained from a study of early T cells in non-severe SARS-CoV-2 infection. The CDR3 has 13 residues. Deletions cut 8 bases from V and 4 bases from J, with 14 bases between. Germline-derived CDR1 and CDR2 are MNHEY and SMNVEV (reference sequence). Unique molecular identifiers were attached to individual cDNA molecules. TCRdb analysed the 5' RACE reads with MiXCR anew, one entry per CDR3 protein. The sample has 75,000 or so distinct CDR3 sequences, more than 9.5% seen once. The rearrangement joins TRBV27 to TRBJ1-2; D gene ambiguous. The TCR comes from an adult who was a healthcare worker with PCR-confirmed SARS-CoV-2 infection or an uninfected control (not recorded which). The sample in question was whole blood, obtained at baseline. The CDR3 nucleotides read TGTGCCAGCGCCCCGGTAGGACCCTATGGCTACACCTTC. Protein: CASAPVGPYGYTF.